This T cell receptor beta chain came from a study of vaccination and CD4 T cells after COVID-19. The Oncomine TCR Beta short-read assay was applied to DNA of cultured CD4+ T cells. Each CDR3 protein is one row after TCRdb ran MiXCR on the PCR reads. The data show 24,000 or so distinct CDR3 sequences, more than 35% seen once. The J segment lost 7 bases and the V segment lost 3 bases, leaving 11 bases of the junction unmatched. The V gene's germline CDR1 is DFQATT and CDR2 SNEGSKA (reference sequence). This CDR3 contains 15 residues. Concerning this clonotype itself: Its antigen is currently unknown.

Specified treatment: roughly ten-day PBMC culture with coronavirus spike peptide pools or control peptides (ViraFEST assay). The rearrangement joins TRBV20-1 to TRBJ2-1; 8 nucleotides line up with TRBD2. This receptor was obtained from a human donor who had recovered from COVID-19. Sequences were obtained from CD4+ T cells from blood, cultured in vitro. CDR3 residues: CSASAGGGPRNEQFF. The CDR3 nucleotides read TGCAGTGCTAGTGCGGGGGGCGGCCCGCGGAATGAGCAGTTCTTC.